The 20 T cell receptor beta chains in this list originate from one sample, sequenced in a study of shared clonotypes between healthy human individuals. Here immunoSEQ multiplex PCR was the method, and the copy in TCRdb shows in-frame clones only, minus some. Of approximately 2,000,000 clones listed, around 93% are singletons. CD45RO-negative, CCR7-positively selected cells formed the naive CD8 fraction, excluding terminally differentiated effector memory CD45RA+ cells. Sequenced sample: naive CD8+ T cells from PBMCs. The receptors originated from a man between 18 and 35 years old in good health. Some clones in this sample may be carry-over from other donors' samples.

V gene TRBV23-1 combines with J gene TRBJ2-7, with D tentatively TRBD1 or TRBD2 (7 bases each). Being an ORF, TRBV23-1 has a function that is uncertain. With 10 bases removed from V and 4 bases from J, the gap between germline ends came to 20 bases. The CDR3 is made up of 14 amino acids. Written as DNA, the CDR3 is TGCGCCACTCCAGGGGGGGAAGTTATTTACGAGCAGTACTTC. It codes for CATPGGEVIYEQYF.

This rearrangement joins TRBV10-3 to TRBJ1-3; TRBD1 matches at 9 bases. The V gene's germline CDR1 is ENHRY and CDR2 SYGVKD. The trim removed 7 bases at V and 1 base at J, leaving 11 bases unmatched. The CDR3 has 17 amino acids. The CDR3 DNA reads TGTGCCATCACCGGGACAGGGTGGAGGGTATCTGGAAACACCATATATTTT. This codes for CAITGTGWRVSGNTIYF.

The V gene is TRBV27, the J gene TRBJ2-5; 8 bases match TRBD1. This CDR3 contains 13 residues. V lost 3 bases and J lost 5; bases outside the gene matches: 2. CDR1 is MNHEY, CDR2 SMNVEV, per germline (reference sequence). The CDR3 DNA is TGTGCCAGCAGTTTCCGACAGGGGGAGACCCAGTACTTC. Protein: CASSFRQGETQYF.

The chain uses TRBV9 and TRBJ2-7; D uncertain. Looked up from germline, CDR1 is SGDLS and CDR2 is YYNGEE. V lost 0 bases and J lost 0, with 13 bases in between. This CDR3 region has 16 residues. The CDR3 sequence: CASSVGSGRTSYEQYF. The CDR3 nucleotides are TGTGCCAGCAGCGTAGGCTCGGGCAGAACCTCCTACGAGCAGTACTTC. Filled out from reference TRBV9 and TRBJ2-7, the complete variable domain reads DSGVTQTPKHLITATGQRVTLRCSPRSGDLSVYWYQQSLDQGLQFLIQYYNGEERAKGNILERFSAQQFPDLHSELNLSSLELGDSALYFCASSVGSGRTSYEQYFGPGTRLTVT.

V gene TRBV27 combines with J gene TRBJ1-2; 10 bases fit TRBD1. V dropped 5 bases and J dropped 1; count of bases not matched to a gene: 7. The V gene's germline CDR1 is MNHEY and CDR2 SMNVEV (reference sequence). There are 16 residues in the CDR3. The CDR3 DNA reads TGTGCCAGCAGTCCATCGACAGGGGGCATTAACTATGGCTACACCTTC. The encoded protein is CASSPSTGGINYGYTF.

The gene calls are TRBV15 and TRBJ1-2; D may be TRBD1 (5 bases). The CDR3 is 15 residues long. The germline V and J ends were trimmed by 3 bases and 1 base, with 12 bases remaining between them. CDR1 LNHNV and CDR2 YYDKDF come from the germline V gene (reference sequence). CDR3 protein: CATSRARGVNYGYTF. CDR3 nucleotide sequence: TGTGCCACCAGCAGGGCCCGAGGGGTTAACTATGGCTACACCTTC.

V and J are TRBV5-5 and TRBJ1-5; TRBD1 might be the D (6 bases). The CDR3 consists of 15 residues. V was clipped by 2 bases and J by 5 bases, with 14 bases between them. Per the germline V gene, CDR1 is SGHKS and CDR2 is YYEKEE (reference sequence). The CDR3 DNA is TGTGCCAGCAGCTTATCGGGGGGCCCCTATCAGCCCCAGCATTTT. Protein: CASSLSGGPYQPQHF. Combining the CDR3 with reference TRBV5-5 and TRBJ1-5 gives the whole variable domain DAGVTQSPTHLIKTRGQQVTLRCSPISGHKSVSWYQQVLGQGPQFIFQYYEKEERGRGNFPDRFSARQFPNYSSELNVNALLLGDSALYLCASSLSGGPYQPQHFGDGTRLSIL.

This clone has just one count. This chain links TRBV19 with TRBJ1-5; perhaps TRBD1 as D (5 bases). Germline V gene sequence: CDR1 LNHDA, CDR2 SQIVND (reference sequence). The CDR3 covers 15 residues. The germline V and J ends were trimmed by 3 bases and 3 bases, with 12 bases remaining between them. CDR3 in amino acids: CASSMEGQINQPQHF. The DNA of the CDR3 is TGTGCCAGTAGTATGGAGGGGCAGATCAATCAGCCCCAGCATTTT. Variable domain in full (rest from reference TRBV19 and TRBJ1-5): DGGITQSPKYLFRKEGQNVTLSCEQNLNHDAMYWYRQDPGQGLRLIYYSQIVNDFQKGDIAEGYSVSREKKESFPLTVTSAQKNPTAFYLCASSMEGQINQPQHFGDGTRLSIL.

The chain carries TRBV14 and TRBJ2-7; 9 bases are a match to TRBD2. Looked up from germline, CDR1 is SGHDN and CDR2 is FVKESK. The CDR3 extends over 17 amino acids. Losses at the gene ends were 6 bases for V and 7 bases for J; bases not matched to a gene: 19. CDR3 amino acids: CASRPGTSTYLIGEQYF. The CDR3 region has the DNA TGTGCCAGCAGACCCGGGACTAGCACCTACCTCATTGGGGAGCAGTACTTC.

The chain carries TRBV5-6 and TRBJ2-7, with TRBD2 identical over 10 bases. J lost 7 bases, V lost 5 bases, and 12 bases had no gene match. In germline, CDR1 is SGHDT, CDR2 YYEEEE. This CDR3 has 15 amino acids. The chain's CDR3 is CASSFRTSGLWEQYF. CDR3 sequence (DNA): TGTGCCAGCAGTTTCCGGACTAGCGGTTTGTGGGAGCAGTACTTC.

The chain combines TRBV5-5 with TRBJ2-1, with D uncertain. Per germline, CDR1 SGHKS and CDR2 YYEKEE (reference sequence). This CDR3 has 15 amino acids. Deletions cut 1 base from V and 0 bases from J, with 8 bases between. As DNA, the CDR3 is TGTGCCAGCAGCTTGTACAGTAGCTCCTACAATGAGCAGTTCTTC. Its translation: CASSLYSSSYNEQFF.

The chain joins TRBV6-6 to TRBJ1-1; 8 bases match TRBD1. The CDR3 consists of 15 residues. Germline CDR1 is MNHNY and CDR2 is SVGAGI (reference sequence). V lost 6 bases, J lost 3 bases, and 9 bases stayed unmatched. The DNA of the CDR3 is TGTGCCAGCAGGGAGTACAGGGGGTCGGACACTGAAGCTTTCTTT. Encoded protein: CASREYRGSDTEAFF.

The gene calls are TRBV13 and TRBJ2-3, with 8 bases fitting TRBD2. The CDR3 sequence is 15 residues long. Germline-derived CDR1 and CDR2 are PRHDT and FYEKMQ (reference sequence). J was trimmed by 2 bases and V by 5 bases; bases with no gene match: 6. DNA of the CDR3: TGTGCCAGCAGCACCCGGGAGGGCGACACAGATACGCAGTATTTT. The encoded protein is CASSTREGDTDTQYF.

The chain recombines TRBV6-5 with TRBJ1-6; D remains unclear. This CDR3 contains 14 residues. V was trimmed by 2 bases and J by 11 bases, leaving 13 bases between them. CDR1 and CDR2 from the germline V gene are MNHEY and SVGAGI. The CDR3 is CASSYQVLAAPLHF. The CDR3 DNA reads TGTGCCAGCAGTTACCAGGTTTTGGCTGCACCCCTCCACTTT.

The V and J genes are TRBV2 and TRBJ2-5, with no clear D. The germline V gene has CDR1 SNHLY and CDR2 FYNNEI. This CDR3 is 16 amino acids long. Trimming removed 1 base at V and 2 bases at J, with 14 bases between. CDR3 in DNA: TGTGCCAGCAGTGAAGTTCGGAGAGTAAGACAAGAGACCCAGTACTTC. It is translated as CASSEVRRVRQETQYF.

This chain uses TRBV25-1 with TRBJ1-3, with D uncertain. The ends were cut back, 7 bases at V and 0 bases at J, with 10 bases in the middle. The CDR3 loop spans 14 amino acids. Germline loops: CDR1 MGHDK, CDR2 SYGVNS. The CDR3 here is CASIWTDSGNTIYF. The CDR3 DNA reads as TGTGCCAGCATTTGGACGGACTCTGGAAACACCATATATTTT.

The chain links TRBV28 to TRBJ1-2; 8 bases are shared with TRBD1. The CDR3 totals 18 residues. The V gene end was trimmed by 5 bases and the J gene end by 5 bases; junction bases not matched to a gene: 19. Germline CDR1 MDHEN, CDR2 SYDVKM. The CDR3 DNA reads TGTGCCAGCAGTCTCCACGGGACAGGAGGGGGATTCCAATATGGCTACACCTTC. It encodes CASSLHGTGGGFQYGYTF.

The chain recombines TRBV19 with TRBJ2-1; D possibly corresponds to TRBD1 (6 bases). Germline V gives CDR1 LNHDA, CDR2 SQIVND (reference sequence). This CDR3 contains 16 residues. The V and J ends lost 4 bases and 4 bases respectively, with 17 bases between them. CDR3 sequence (DNA): TGTGCCAGTAGTAGGGGGCGCGGTGGAGTTTACAATGAGCAGTTCTTC. This sequence encodes CASSRGRGGVYNEQFF.

The V call is TRBV28, the J call TRBJ2-1; D possibly corresponds to TRBD2 (5 bases). Germline loops: CDR1 MDHEN, CDR2 SYDVKM. The CDR3 is 13 amino acids. The V end lost 6 bases, the J end lost 5 bases, and 11 bases lay between the germline ends. The CDR3 is CASSSRENNEQFF. Written as DNA, the CDR3 is TGTGCCAGCAGCTCCCGGGAAAACAATGAGCAGTTCTTC.

This chain's CDR3 is CASSKTGHTGELFF. For the CDR3, the DNA is TGTGCCAGCAGCAAAACAGGGCACACCGGGGAGCTGTTTTTT. The chain has TRBV28 and TRBJ2-2, with D possibly being TRBD1 (6 bases). The germline V gene encodes CDR1 MDHEN and CDR2 SYDVKM. V shed 6 bases and J shed 3 bases, with 11 bases lying between them. This CDR3 contains 14 residues.